This T cell receptor beta chain originates from a study of blood T cells in healthy people across ages. Study conclusions and caveats: It was held that diversity estimates obtained from one million T cells represented underestimates.

This clonotype showed up just a few times. The antigen is unknown. Trimming took 8 bases from V and 6 from J; bases not matched to a gene: 11. The CDR3 spans 14 residues. A J-beta primer mix and a sample-barcoded 5' primer were used in a second PCR of about 6 to 12 cycles. TCRdb used MiXCR to reprocess the 5' RACE reads, holding one entry per CDR3 protein. The profile shows 500,000 to 600,000 distinct CDR3 sequences, 27% of them singletons. The sequence derives from a woman in her sixties or seventies in good health. The sample consisted of blood. This chain joins TRBV12-3 or TRBV12-4 and TRBJ2-3, with 7 bases lining up with TRBD1. The CDR3 protein is CASGWTGTWDTQYF. The CDR3 DNA sequence: TGTGCCAGCGGTTGGACAGGAACGTGGGATACGCAGTATTTT.